The 15 T cell receptor beta chains presented below share a single source sample, sequenced in a study of cytomegalovirus exposure and HLA in healthy donors. Primers for the PCR totalled 60 Vbeta and 13 Jbeta. Libraries were prepared by immunoSEQ multiplex PCR; TCRdb keeps only in-frame clonotypes and omits some of them. Found here are over 150,000 clones, about three quarters of them singletons; the top ten hold approximately 1.5%. Sample: PBMCs. The receptor set was obtained from a woman younger than 45 in good health and CMV-seropositive.

The chain has TRBV10-3 and TRBJ2-2, with a tentative D call TRBD1 (6 bases). The CDR3 covers 14 residues. Germline CDR1 reads ENHRY; CDR2 reads SYGVKD. The V and J ends lost 10 bases and 1 base respectively, with 13 bases between them. CDR3 sequence: CATVTGMNTGELFF. The CDR3 DNA follows: TGTGCCACCGTTACAGGGATGAACACCGGGGAGCTGTTTTTT.

This clone was counted only a few times. The gene calls are TRBV5-5 and TRBJ1-4; 7 bases line up with TRBD1. The CDR3 runs to 16 residues. Germline CDR1 SGHKS, CDR2 YYEKEE (reference sequence). V gave up 2 bases and J gave up 2 bases; unmatched junction bases: 6. In DNA form, the CDR3 reads TGTGCCAGCAGCTTAGCCGAGGGGGCCACTAATGAAAAACTGTTTTTT. Amino acids: CASSLAEGATNEKLFF.

DNA for the CDR3: TGTGCCAGCATCACCGGGGGGGGTTCTGGAAACACCATATATTTT. It translates to CASITGGGSGNTIYF. J is TRBJ1-3 and V is TRBV28; D might be TRBD1 (5 bases). From germline, CDR1 is MDHEN and CDR2 SYDVKM. This CDR3 is 15 amino acids long. The V end was cut by 7 bases, the J end by 1 base, with 14 bases between.

The V gene is TRBV28, the J gene TRBJ2-7; 8 positions agree with TRBD2. The CDR3 covers 16 residues. The V gene's germline CDR1 is MDHEN and CDR2 SYDVKM. V shed 1 base and J 0 bases; nucleotides not matched to a gene: 5. The DNA for the CDR3 is TGTGCCAGCAGTTTATTGAGGACTAGCAGCTCCTACGAGCAGTACTTC. It encodes CASSLLRTSSSYEQYF.

This clone showed up just a few times. The chain joins TRBV27 to TRBJ2-3, with 8 bases aligning to TRBD2. The CDR3 is 14 amino acids. Germline CDR1 reads MNHEY; CDR2 reads SMNVEV (reference sequence). V dropped 3 bases and J dropped 8; count of bases not matched to a gene: 7. The CDR3 protein is CASSFSGTPVTQYF. The DNA of the CDR3 is TGTGCCAGCAGTTTTAGCGGGACCCCCGTTACGCAGTATTTT.

The rearrangement joins TRBV7-3 to TRBJ1-2; D perhaps matches TRBD1 (6 bases). Trimming took off 0 bases at V and 2 bases at J, with 10 bases between the two ends. Germline V gene data show CDR1 as SGHTA and CDR2 as FQGTGA. CDR3 length: 15 amino acids. The CDR3 DNA sequence: TGTGCCAGCAGCTTAACGGGGCAGGGGAACTATGGCTACACCTTC. Encoded protein: CASSLTGQGNYGYTF.

V and J are TRBV7-2 and TRBJ1-3; the match to TRBD1 covers 9 bases. CDR1 SGHTA and CDR2 FQGNSA come from the germline V gene. Germline trimming cut 5 bases from V and 9 bases from J; bases unmatched to any gene: 14. The CDR3 runs 16 residues. The CDR3 nucleotides are TGTGCCAGCAGCCGTGGGACAGGGTCCTCGGGTGCCACCATATATTTT. Encoded protein: CASSRGTGSSGATIYF.

This chain links TRBV5-1 with TRBJ2-1; TRBD1 matches at 7 bases. Trimming at V came to 5 bases and at J to 2 bases, leaving 7 bases not matched to a gene. The length of the CDR3 is 15 residues. Germline loops: CDR1 SGHRS, CDR2 YFSETQ. The CDR3 here is CASRRTGEPYNEQFF. CDR3 sequence (DNA): TGCGCCAGCAGAAGGACAGGAGAGCCCTACAATGAGCAGTTCTTC.

The V gene is TRBV5-4, the J gene TRBJ1-2; D not certain. V lost 1 base, J lost 0 bases, and 10 bases lay in between. The germline V gene encodes CDR1 SGHNT and CDR2 YYREEE (reference sequence). The CDR3 is 15 residues long. The CDR3 sequence: CASSLQVLTNYGYTF. The CDR3 bases are TGTGCCAGCAGCTTGCAGGTTCTCACTAACTATGGCTACACCTTC. Drawing the rest from reference TRBV5-4 and TRBJ1-2, the complete variable domain is ETGVTQSPTHLIKTRGQQVTLRCSSQSGHNTVSWYQQALGQGPQFIFQYYREEENGRGNFPPRFSGLQFPNYSSELNVNALELDDSALYLCASSLQVLTNYGYTFGSGTRLTVV.

The chain employs TRBV2 and TRBJ1-5; D is perhaps TRBD1 (6 bases). Trimming stripped 7 bases from V and 3 bases from J, with 10 bases between. The CDR3 runs 13 residues. CDR1 and CDR2 (germline): SNHLY, FYNNEI. For the CDR3, the DNA is TGTGCCAGCATTCGGGACACCAATCAGCCCCAGCATTTT. It encodes CASIRDTNQPQHF.

This clone was recorded once. Distinct nucleotide sequences in the sample also encode this CDR3. In nucleotides, the CDR3 is TGTGCCAGCAGAAGACAGGGGATGAACACTGAAGCTTTCTTT. It encodes CASRRQGMNTEAFF. The chain is built from TRBV6-5 and TRBJ1-1; 8 bases line up with TRBD1. V was clipped by 6 bases and J by 0 bases; unmatched bases: 3. The CDR3 runs to 14 residues. From germline, CDR1 is MNHEY and CDR2 SVGAGI.

The chain combines TRBV5-1 with TRBJ2-5; 10 bases fit TRBD1. The CDR3 is 15 amino acids. Germline CDR1 and CDR2: SGHRS and YFSETQ. J lost 5 bases, V lost 4 bases, and 8 bases had no gene match. CDR3 residues: CASSPDRGTVETQYF. CDR3 nucleotides: TGCGCCAGCAGCCCGGACAGGGGGACAGTTGAGACCCAGTACTTC.

This clone was seen a handful of times. The chain employs TRBV11-2 and TRBJ2-1, with a tentative D call TRBD2 (7 bases). The CDR3 is made up of 14 amino acids. Trimming left V 11 bases short and J 2 bases short, with 16 bases between. The V gene's germline CDR1 is SGHAT and CDR2 FQNNGV. CDR3 sequence (DNA): TGTGCCGCCCAAAGGGGGGGTCCCTACAATGAGCAGTTCTTC. Its protein product is CAAQRGGPYNEQFF.

This rearrangement joins TRBV6-1 to TRBJ2-7; TRBD2 aligns across 8 bases. This CDR3 spans 14 amino acids. Germline V lookup: CDR1 MNHNS, CDR2 SASEGT. V trimming: 6 bases; J trimming: 0 bases; junction bases outside the gene matches: 4. Here the CDR3 DNA reads TGTGCCAGCAGGAGTAGCGGGGACTCCTACGAGCAGTACTTC. It translates to CASRSSGDSYEQYF.

The V gene is TRBV5-4, the J gene TRBJ2-1; 10 positions match TRBD2. The germline V gene has CDR1 SGHNT and CDR2 YYREEE (reference sequence). This CDR3 region has 16 residues. V dropped 3 bases and J dropped 5; count of bases not matched to a gene: 8. CDR3 amino acids: CASSSFSGRSDNEQFF. CDR3 DNA: TGTGCCAGCAGCTCCTTTAGCGGGAGGTCTGACAATGAGCAGTTCTTC.